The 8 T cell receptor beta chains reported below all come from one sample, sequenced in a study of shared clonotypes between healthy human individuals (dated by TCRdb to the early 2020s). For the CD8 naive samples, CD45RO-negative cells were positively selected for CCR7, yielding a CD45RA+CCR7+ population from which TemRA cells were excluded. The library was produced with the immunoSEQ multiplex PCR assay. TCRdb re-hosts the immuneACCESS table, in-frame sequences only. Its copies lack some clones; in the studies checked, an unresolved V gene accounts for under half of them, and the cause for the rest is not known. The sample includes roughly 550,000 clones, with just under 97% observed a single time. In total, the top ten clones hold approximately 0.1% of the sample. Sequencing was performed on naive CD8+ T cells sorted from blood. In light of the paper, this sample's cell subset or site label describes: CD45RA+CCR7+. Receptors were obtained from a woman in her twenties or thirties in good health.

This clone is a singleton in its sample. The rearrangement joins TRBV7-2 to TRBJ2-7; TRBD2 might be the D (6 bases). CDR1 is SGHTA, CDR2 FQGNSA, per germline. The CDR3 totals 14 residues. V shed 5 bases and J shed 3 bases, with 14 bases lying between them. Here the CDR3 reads CASSLGLTDYEQYF. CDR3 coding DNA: TGTGCCAGCAGCCTCGGACTAACCGACTACGAGCAGTACTTC. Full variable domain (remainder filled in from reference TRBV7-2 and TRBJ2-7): GAGVSQSPSNKVTEKGKDVELRCDPISGHTALYWYRQSLGQGLEFLIYFQGNSAPDKSGLPSDRFSAERTGGSVSTLTIQRTQQEDSAVYLCASSLGLTDYEQYFGPGTRLTVT.

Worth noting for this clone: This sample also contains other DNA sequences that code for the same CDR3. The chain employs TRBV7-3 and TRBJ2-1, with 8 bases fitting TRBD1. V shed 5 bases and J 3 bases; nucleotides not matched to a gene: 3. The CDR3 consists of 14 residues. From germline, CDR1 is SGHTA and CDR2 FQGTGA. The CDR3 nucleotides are TGTGCCAGCAGCCCCGGGACAGGCTACAATGAGCAGTTCTTC. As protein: CASSPGTGYNEQFF.

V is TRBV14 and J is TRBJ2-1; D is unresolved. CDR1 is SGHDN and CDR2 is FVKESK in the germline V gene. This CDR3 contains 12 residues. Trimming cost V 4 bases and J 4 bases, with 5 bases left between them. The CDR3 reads CASSLVYNEQFF. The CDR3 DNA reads TGTGCCAGCAGCCTCGTGTACAATGAGCAGTTCTTC.

The CDR3 protein is CASSDPRGQDEQYF. Written as DNA, the CDR3 is TGTGCCAGCAGTGATCCCAGGGGGCAGGACGAGCAGTACTTC. The genes are TRBV6-1 and TRBJ2-7, with 8 bases that match TRBD1. The germline CDR1 and CDR2 sequences are MNHNS and SASEGT. V was pared by 3 bases and J by 5 bases, with 6 bases of the junction left unmatched. CDR3 length equals 14 residues.

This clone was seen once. The chain's CDR3 is CASSTIAGVGNIQYF. CDR3 coding DNA: TGTGCCAGCAGTACAATAGCGGGAGTGGGAAACATTCAGTACTTC. The gene calls are TRBV27 and TRBJ2-4; TRBD2 matches at 9 bases. Germline CDR1 and CDR2: MNHEY and SMNVEV (reference sequence). Germline trimming cut 5 bases from V and 6 bases from J; bases unmatched to any gene: 8. This CDR3 comprises 15 residues.

CDR3 DNA: TGCAGCGGAGGGATCTCCTACGAGCAGTACTTC. Translating gives CSGGISYEQYF. The chain links TRBV29-1 to TRBJ2-7; possibly TRBD2 for D (5 bases). CDR1 SQVTM and CDR2 ANQGSEA come from the germline V gene. This CDR3 has 11 residues. V was shortened by 7 bases and J by 0 bases, with 7 bases between the two germline ends.

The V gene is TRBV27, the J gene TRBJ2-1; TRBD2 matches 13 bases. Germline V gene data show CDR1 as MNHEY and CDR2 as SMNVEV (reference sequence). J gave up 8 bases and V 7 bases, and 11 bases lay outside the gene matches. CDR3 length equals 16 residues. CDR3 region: CASNRVGLAGDHEQFF. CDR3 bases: TGTGCCAGCAACCGGGTTGGACTAGCGGGAGATCATGAGCAGTTCTTC.

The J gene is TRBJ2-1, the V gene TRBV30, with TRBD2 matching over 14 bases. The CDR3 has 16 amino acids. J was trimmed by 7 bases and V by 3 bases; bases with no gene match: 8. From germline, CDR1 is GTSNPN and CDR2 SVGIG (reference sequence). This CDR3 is CAWSAATSGRENEQFF. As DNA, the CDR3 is TGTGCCTGGAGCGCCGCGACTAGCGGGAGGGAAAATGAGCAGTTCTTC.